The 15 T cell receptor beta chains given below trace back to one sample, sequenced in a study of blood T cell repertoires in COVID-19. Produced via immunoSEQ multiplex PCR; TCRdb's table is partial and in-frame only. The sample has about 29,000 clones, approximately 88% seen once. Sequenced material: peripheral blood. Source of these receptors: a human donor in a cohort sampled during active COVID-19.

This clone is termed medium-sized. This chain uses TRBV14 with TRBJ2-7; the match to TRBD2 covers 10 bases. The CDR3 consists of 16 residues. Germline CDR1 is SGHDN and CDR2 is FVKESK. V was clipped by 4 bases and J by 5 bases; unmatched bases: 11. The CDR3 bases are TGTGCCAGCAGCCCCTCCCCGCTAGCGGGGGTACACGAGCAGTACTTC. It yields the protein CASSPSPLAGVHEQYF.

The chain uses TRBV9 and TRBJ1-3; the match to TRBD1 covers 8 bases. The CDR3 is made up of 15 amino acids. V shed 3 bases and J 2 bases; nucleotides not matched to a gene: 4. Germline V gives CDR1 SGDLS, CDR2 YYNGEE. CDR3 DNA sequence: TGTGCCAGCAGCGCACAGGGGGTAACTGGAAACACCATATATTTT. Translation gives CASSAQGVTGNTIYF.

To note about this clone: Distinct nucleotide sequences in the sample also encode this CDR3. The V call is TRBV9, the J call TRBJ1-2; 8 nucleotides line up with TRBD1. The V and J ends lost 0 bases and 2 bases, in that order; junction bases with no gene match: 0. Germline loops: CDR1 SGDLS, CDR2 YYNGEE. The CDR3 runs to 14 residues. Here the CDR3 DNA reads TGTGCCAGCAGCGTAGGACAGGGGAACTATGGCTACACCTTC. Residues: CASSVGQGNYGYTF.

This clone has only one observation. This chain connects TRBV12-3 or TRBV12-4 to TRBJ2-1; D is ambiguous. V gave up 6 bases and J gave up 15 bases, with 15 bases separating them. This CDR3 contains 11 residues. The CDR3 DNA sequence: TGTGCCAGCAGCCAAGTTCTAGTCAGGTTCTTC. Translating it yields CASSQVLVRFF.

V and J are TRBV3-1 (or the pseudogene TRBV3-2) and TRBJ2-5, with TRBD2 as a possible D gene (7 bases). The CDR3 consists of 16 residues. V was shortened by 5 bases and J by 4 bases, with 20 bases between the two germline ends. The germline gives CDR1 LGHDT, CDR2 YNNKEL (reference sequence). This CDR3 is CASSEVGRGPGETQYF. In DNA, the CDR3 is TGTGCCAGCAGCGAAGTGGGGCGGGGGCCAGGAGAGACCCAGTACTTC.

J is TRBJ1-3 and V is TRBV7-9, with 11 bases identical to TRBD1. J lost 3 bases, V lost 8 bases, and 6 bases had no gene match. Germline loops: CDR1 SEHNR, CDR2 FQNEAQ (reference sequence). The CDR3 has 15 amino acids. In nucleotides, the CDR3 is TGTGCCAGCTCCAAGGACAGGGGGCTTGGAAACACCATATATTTT. It yields the protein CASSKDRGLGNTIYF.

In its sample, this clone was seen once. V is TRBV15 and J is TRBJ1-6, with D perhaps matching TRBD1 (5 bases). V lost 0 bases, J lost 2 bases, and 11 bases lay in between. The CDR3 length is 17 residues. The germline V gene encodes CDR1 LNHNV and CDR2 YYDKDF (reference sequence). This CDR3 reads CATSREGVQAYNSPLHF. CDR3 nucleotides: TGTGCCACCAGCAGAGAAGGGGTCCAGGCCTATAATTCACCCCTCCACTTT.

V usage is TRBV12-5 and J usage is TRBJ1-1; tentatively, D is TRBD1 (5 bases). V shed 1 base and J shed 4 bases, with 10 bases lying between them. This CDR3 has 14 residues. Germline-derived CDR1 and CDR2 are LGHNT and FRNRAP. The CDR3 nucleotides are TGTGCTAGTGGTTTGGAGGTAAGGGGCACTGAAGCTTTCTTT. Protein sequence: CASGLEVRGTEAFF.

V and J are TRBV5-4 and TRBJ2-1, with a weak D call TRBD1 (6 bases). V shed 4 bases and J shed 2 bases, with 13 bases lying between them. The CDR3 sequence is 15 residues long. Per the germline V gene, CDR1 is SGHNT and CDR2 is YYREEE (reference sequence). The CDR3 loop is CASSTSGAPYNEQFF. Written as DNA, the CDR3 is TGTGCCAGCAGCACCTCAGGGGCCCCCTACAATGAGCAGTTCTTC.

This rearrangement joins TRBV27 to TRBJ1-1; D perhaps matches TRBD1 (5 bases). V lost 6 bases to trimming and J lost 0 bases, with 11 bases between them. CDR1 is MNHEY, CDR2 SMNVEV, per germline (reference sequence). The CDR3 spans 14 residues. CDR3 nucleotides: TGTGCCAGCAGACCGACAGCCGTGAACACTGAAGCTTTCTTT. It is translated as CASRPTAVNTEAFF.

The rearrangement uses TRBV4-3 and TRBJ1-4; maybe TRBD1 (6 bases). The CDR3 totals 17 residues. Trimming removed 4 bases from V and 0 bases from J, with 15 bases in between. Germline loops: CDR1 LGHNA, CDR2 YSLEER. The CDR3 here is CASSPLGQSTTNEKLFF. CDR3 coding DNA: TGCGCCAGCAGCCCTTTGGGACAATCTACAACTAATGAAAAACTGTTTTTT.

V and J are TRBV6-4 and TRBJ2-1; TRBD2 matches 12 bases. CDR1 and CDR2 (germline): MRHNA, SNTAGT. V lost 5 bases and J lost 9; bases outside the gene matches: 11. The CDR3 totals 16 residues. CDR3 in amino acids: CASSPSLAGGPSEQFF. The CDR3, as DNA: TGTGCCAGCAGTCCTTCTCTAGCGGGGGGGCCTAGTGAGCAGTTCTTC.

The V gene is TRBV7-9, the J gene TRBJ1-2; D not certain. The CDR3 totals 15 residues. Germline V gene sequence: CDR1 SEHNR, CDR2 FQNEAQ (reference sequence). V lost 3 bases to trimming and J lost 5 bases, with 16 bases between them. The CDR3 sequence is CASSFEQSLRYGYTF. DNA of the CDR3: TGTGCCAGCAGCTTCGAACAGTCGCTACGATATGGCTACACCTTC.

The gene calls are TRBV7-2 and TRBJ2-5, with 9 bases lining up with TRBD2. Per the germline V gene, CDR1 is SGHTA and CDR2 is FQGNSA. The CDR3 loop spans 17 amino acids. The junction had 11 bases not matched to a gene; V was cut back by 6 bases and J by 0 bases. CDR3 in DNA: TGTGCCAGCAGATCCGGGACTAGCCTGACGCACCAAGAGACCCAGTACTTC. This gives the protein CASRSGTSLTHQETQYF.

The J gene is TRBJ2-7, the V gene TRBV6-5, with 7 bases fitting TRBD1. The CDR3 totals 16 residues. Trimming cost V 2 bases and J 2 bases; bases outside gene matches: 9. Germline CDR1 is MNHEY and CDR2 is SVGAGI. CDR3 in DNA: TGTGCCAGCAGTTACCGTGAAGGGCAGGGGGCCTACGAGCAGTACTTC. Amino acid sequence: CASSYREGQGAYEQYF.